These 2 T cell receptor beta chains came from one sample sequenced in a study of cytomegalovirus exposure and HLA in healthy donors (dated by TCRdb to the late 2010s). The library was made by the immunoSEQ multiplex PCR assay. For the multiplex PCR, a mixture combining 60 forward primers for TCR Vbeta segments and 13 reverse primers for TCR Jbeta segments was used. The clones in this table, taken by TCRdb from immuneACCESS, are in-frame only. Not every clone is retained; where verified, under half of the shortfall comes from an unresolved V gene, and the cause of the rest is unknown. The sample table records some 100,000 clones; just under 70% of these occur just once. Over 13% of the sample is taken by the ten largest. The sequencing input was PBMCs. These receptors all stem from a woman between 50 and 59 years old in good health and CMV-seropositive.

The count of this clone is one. CDR3 nucleotides: TGTGCCAGTAAGTCGGGACTCAACACCGGGGAGCTGTTTTTT. The encoded protein is CASKSGLNTGELFF. The chain recombines TRBV6-5 with TRBJ2-2; perhaps TRBD2 as D (6 bases). V shed 9 bases and J shed 2 bases, with 13 bases lying between them. The CDR3 loop spans 14 amino acids. The V gene's germline CDR1 is MNHEY and CDR2 SVGAGI.

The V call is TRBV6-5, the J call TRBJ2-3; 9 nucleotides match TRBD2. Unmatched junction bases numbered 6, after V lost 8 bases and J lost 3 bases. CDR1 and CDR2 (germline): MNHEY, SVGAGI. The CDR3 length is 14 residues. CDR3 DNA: TGTGCCAGCTGTGTGGGACTAGCAACAGATACGCAGTATTTT. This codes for CASCVGLATDTQYF.